Listed below are T cell receptor beta chains from one sample, sequenced in a study of sequential checkpoint blockade in melanoma. Some clones are missing from TCRdb's copy, which holds only in-frame ones; the method was immunoSEQ multiplex PCR. The repertoire holds about 10,000 clones, with around three quarters as singletons. The source material was CD8+ T cells sorted from blood (inferred from file names), sampled from a patient given nivolumab and ipilimumab in sequence. Receptors originate from a human donor with melanoma. Each CDR3 is given with its conserved first and last residue. A D gene is named only where the DNA matches it firmly. For some rows the clone size is stated as once, few or many, or as a class when expanded; others skip it.

TRBJ1-5	TRBD1	.	TRBV5-8	TGTGCCAGCAGCTCGGGCGGGACAGGTAGTCAGCCCCAGCATTTT	CASSSGGTGSQPQHF
TRBJ1-5	TRBD1	.	TRBV27	TGTGCCAGCAGTCCGGGACAGGGAGATCAGCCCCAGCATTTT	CASSPGQGDQPQHF
TRBJ1-2	TRBD1	.	TRBV5-1	TGCGCCAGCAGTTCGTTCGGGACAGGGGGGACCCAAGGCTATGGCTACACCTTC	CASSSFGTGGTQGYGYTF
TRBJ2-7	.	.	TRBV15	TGTGCCACCAGCAAAGGGGGGGGATACGAGCAGTACTTC	CATSKGGGYEQYF
TRBJ1-1	TRBD1	.	TRBV7-9	TGTGCCAGCAGCCCGGACAGGGGGCCCACTGAAGCTTTCTTT	CASSPDRGPTEAFF
TRBJ1-6	.	few	TRBV7-3	TGTGCCAGCAGCTCCCACGATTTTGGGGGGGCAAATTCACCCCTCCACTTT	CASSSHDFGGANSPLHF
TRBJ1-4	TRBD1	.	TRBV7-6	TGTGCCAGCAGCACAAAGGGACAGGGTAATGAAAAACTGTTTTTT	CASSTKGQGNEKLFF
TRBJ2-1	TRBD2	.	TRBV4-3	TGCGCCAGCAGCCAAGATGGGCTAGCGGGGGGGAAGTACAATGAGCAGTTCTTC	CASSQDGLAGGKYNEQFF
TRBJ2-7	TRBD1	.	TRBV9	TGTGCCAGCAGCGTGGGGACAGGGGTCGGGACTTCCTACGAGCAGTACTTC	CASSVGTGVGTSYEQYF
TRBJ1-2	.	.	TRBV15	TGTGCCACCAGCAGAGATCGGGGGACCTCGCACTATGGCTACACCTTC	CATSRDRGTSHYGYTF
TRBJ2-5	.	.	TRBV4-3	TGCGCCAGCAGCCCACCCCCTGTGGCAGGACAGATACAAGAGACCCAGTACTTC	CASSPPPVAGQIQETQYF
TRBJ2-7	TRBD1	.	TRBV28	TGTGCCAGCAGTTTCCCCCCGGGACAGGTAACCTACGAGCAGTACTTC	CASSFPPGQVTYEQYF
TRBJ1-1	.	.	TRBV29-1	TGCAGCGTTGAAGGCGCCGGGAGGTCGGCTGAAGCTTTCTTT	CSVEGAGRSAEAFF
TRBJ1-6	TRBD1	.	TRBV6-4	TGTGCCAGCATTGGTGTCGACAGGGAAGAGGACTCCTATAATTCACCCCTCCACTTT	CASIGVDREEDSYNSPLHF
TRBJ1-3	.	once	TRBV7-6	TGTGCCAGCAGCTTGAGACTAAAGGGAAACACCATATATTTT	CASSLRLKGNTIYF
TRBJ1-3	.	.	TRBV29-1	TGCAGCGTCCCGGACAGTTATTCTGGAAACACCATATATTTT	CSVPDSYSGNTIYF
TRBJ1-1	.	.	TRBV4-3	TGCGCCAGCAGCCAAACGGGGGTGGACACTGAAGCTTTCTTT	CASSQTGVDTEAFF
TRBJ1-4	.	.	TRBV25-1	TGTGCCAGCAGTGAAGTCGCAACTAATGAAAAACTGTTTTTT	CASSEVATNEKLFF
TRBJ2-1	TRBD1	.	TRBV28	TGTGCCAGCAGTCCTATTCACGGGACAGGGTTCGATGAGCAGTTCTTC	CASSPIHGTGFDEQFF
TRBJ2-7	TRBD1	.	TRBV29-1	TGCAGCGTTGAAGATCTAGATCCTCTGACAGGGATCCACGAGCAGTACTTC	CSVEDLDPLTGIHEQYF
TRBJ2-5	TRBD2	.	TRBV12-5	TGTGCTAGTGGTTTGGGACTAGCGGGGGAGCAGTACTTC	CASGLGLAGEQYF
TRBJ2-7	TRBD1	.	TRBV4-3	TGCGCCAGCAGCCAGGGCGGGACAGGGGGCTACGAGCAGTACTTC	CASSQGGTGGYEQYF
TRBJ1-1	.	.	TRBV19	TGTGCCAGTAGTATAGGGGCGGGTATGAACACTGAAGCTTTCTTT	CASSIGAGMNTEAFF
TRBJ2-7	TRBD1	.	TRBV6-5	TGTGCCAGCAGTCTCACCCCCAGGGGGCTGTGGGAGCAGTACTTC	CASSLTPRGLWEQYF
TRBJ2-7	.	.	TRBV27	TGTGCCAGCAGTTTTCCCCCGTTCTACGAGCAGTACTTC	CASSFPPFYEQYF
TRBJ2-3	TRBD2	.	TRBV4-2	TGTGCCAGCAGCCGACGACTAGCGGGGGTTACTAGCACAGATACGCAGTATTTT	CASSRRLAGVTSTDTQYF
TRBJ2-7	TRBD1	.	TRBV9	TGTGCCAGCAGCCCAGCGACAGGGGGCTACGAGCAGTACTTC	CASSPATGGYEQYF
TRBJ2-5	.	.	TRBV27	TGTGCCAGCAGTTTATACGAGGGAAAGACCCAGTACTTC	CASSLYEGKTQYF
TRBJ1-1	.	.	TRBV5-1	TGCGCCAGCAGCTCCACAGGTTTCACTGAAGCTTTCTTT	CASSSTGFTEAFF
TRBJ2-7	TRBD2	once	TRBV7-9	TGTGCCAGCAGCTTACGCGGGGGTGAGCAGTACTTC	CASSLRGGEQYF
TRBJ2-1	TRBD2	.	TRBV13	TGTGCCAGCAGCCCGGAACTAGCGGGAGATCACTGGGCCTACAATGAGCAGTTCTTC	CASSPELAGDHWAYNEQFF
TRBJ2-7	.	few	TRBV4-2	TGTGCCAGCAGCCAAGAGGCAGGCTTTACCTACGAGCAGTACTTC	CASSQEAGFTYEQYF
TRBJ1-3	.	.	TRBV13	TGTGCCAGCAGCTTGAGACAGACTTACTTCTCTGGAAACACCATATATTTT	CASSLRQTYFSGNTIYF
TRBJ2-7	.	.	TRBV7-9	TGTGCCAGCAGCTTCGGAGGGGTACTCAGGGATGAGCAGTACTTC	CASSFGGVLRDEQYF
TRBJ1-2	.	once	TRBV4-3	TGCGCCAGCAGCCAAAACAATGGCTACACCTTC	CASSQNNGYTF
TRBJ1-6	TRBD1	.	TRBV18	TGTGCAGCTCACGGGACAGGGAATAGGCCCAGCTCCTATAATTCACCCCTCCACTTT	CAAHGTGNRPSSYNSPLHF
TRBJ1-5	.	.	TRBV21-1	TGTGCCAGCAGCGCGCAGATGCCTCAGGGGCCTCCTCCCAATCAGCCCCAGCATTTT	CASSAQMPQGPPPNQPQHF
TRBJ2-7	TRBD2	.	TRBV10-1	TGCGCCAGCACGGGGGGGCCCGGGAACGAGCAGTACTTC	CASTGGPGNEQYF
TRBJ2-6	.	.	TRBV4-3	TGCGCCAGCAGCCTGGCATCTGGGGCCAACGTCCTGACTTTC	CASSLASGANVLTF